A single sample is the source of the 29 T cell receptor beta chains below, sequenced in a study of blood T cell repertoires in COVID-19 (dated by TCRdb to about 2020). The library relied on the immunoSEQ multiplex PCR assay. Not all clones reach the TCRdb copy of this immuneACCESS table, which keeps in-frame sequences only. Checked studies attribute under half of the gap to unresolved V genes and leave the rest unexplained. The table for this sample lists some 270,000 clones; approximately 90% of them were counted only once. Approximately 2.9% of the sample belongs to the ten largest clones. The sequenced sample was PBMCs or T cells enriched from blood (not recorded which). Receptors were obtained from a man in his forties or fifties who had been exposed to COVID-19.

This clone has only one observation. This chain uses TRBV18 with TRBJ1-6, with 9 bases lining up with TRBD1. The CDR3 extends over 16 amino acids. Germline-derived CDR1 and CDR2 are KGHSH and LQKENI. V gave up 3 bases and J gave up 7 bases; unmatched junction bases: 7. CDR3 nucleotide sequence: TGTGCCAGCTCACCGAGCGACGGGACAGGGAATTCACCCCTCCACTTT. Residues: CASSPSDGTGNSPLHF.

The chain is built from TRBV18 and TRBJ2-1, with 9 bases fitting TRBD1. The CDR3 totals 15 residues. V lost 3 bases and J lost 6; bases outside the gene matches: 6. Germline lookup yields CDR1 KGHSH and CDR2 LQKENI. CDR3 loop: CASSPRDRATNEQFF. CDR3 bases: TGTGCCAGCTCACCTCGGGACAGGGCTACCAATGAGCAGTTCTTC.

This chain links TRBV10-3 with TRBJ1-1; maybe TRBD1 (5 bases). The germline gives CDR1 ENHRY, CDR2 SYGVKD. V shed 0 bases and J shed 6 bases, with 14 bases lying between them. The CDR3 runs 15 residues. The CDR3 DNA is TGTGCCATCAGTGAGTCGGAGGGGATTAACTCTGAAGCTTTCTTT. Translation: CAISESEGINSEAFF.

The chain links TRBV30 to TRBJ2-1, with TRBD2 matching over 7 bases. The germline V gene encodes CDR1 GTSNPN and CDR2 SVGIG (reference sequence). CDR3 length: 13 residues. Trimming took 0 bases from V and 5 from J; bases not matched to a gene: 1. The CDR3 bases are TGTGCCTGGAGTGTAGGGACTAACAATGAGCAGTTCTTC. The encoded protein is CAWSVGTNNEQFF.

V usage is TRBV19 and J usage is TRBJ2-1; 10 bases are shared with TRBD2. From germline, CDR1 is LNHDA and CDR2 SQIVND (reference sequence). The CDR3 is 15 residues long. Trimming cost V 5 bases and J 4 bases; bases outside gene matches: 5. The CDR3, as DNA: TGTGCCAGTAGTCGAACTAGCGGGGATTACAATGAGCAGTTCTTC. Its translation is CASSRTSGDYNEQFF.

This rearrangement joins TRBV19 to TRBJ2-6, with D perhaps matching TRBD1 (6 bases). CDR1 LNHDA and CDR2 SQIVND come from the germline V gene (reference sequence). Trimming cost V 5 bases and J 0 bases, with 11 bases left between them. The CDR3 is made up of 16 amino acids. The CDR3 nucleotides are TGTGCCAGTAGTCATAACAGGGTCTCTGGGGCCAACGTCCTGACTTTC. It translates to CASSHNRVSGANVLTF.

V gene TRBV25-1 combines with J gene TRBJ1-2; D not resolved. The CDR3 covers 12 residues. Germline V gives CDR1 MGHDK, CDR2 SYGVNS. V gave up 7 bases and J gave up 4 bases, with 10 bases separating them. The CDR3 protein is CASIYPGYGYTF. The CDR3 bases are TGTGCCAGCATCTATCCAGGCTATGGCTACACCTTC.

This chain connects TRBV28 to TRBJ2-7; 8 bases line up with TRBD1. The germline V gene encodes CDR1 MDHEN and CDR2 SYDVKM. The trim removed 6 bases at V and 4 bases at J, leaving 11 bases unmatched. CDR3 length equals 15 residues. The CDR3 region has the DNA TGTGCCAGCAGCCTGTCCGGACAGGGTAGATACGAGCAGTACTTC. Amino acid sequence: CASSLSGQGRYEQYF.

The chain employs TRBV6-6 and TRBJ1-4, with D perhaps matching TRBD1 (6 bases). Trimming stripped 2 bases from V and 10 bases from J, with 11 bases between. The CDR3 spans 13 residues. Germline V gene lookup returns CDR1 MNHNY and CDR2 SVGAGI (reference sequence). CDR3 in amino acids: CASSYETGGKLFF. The DNA for the CDR3 is TGTGCCAGCAGTTACGAGACAGGAGGAAAACTGTTTTTT.

This sequence joins TRBV5-1 and TRBJ1-1; perhaps TRBD1 as D (5 bases). CDR1 and CDR2 (germline): SGHRS, YFSETQ. V was clipped by 4 bases and J by 5 bases, with 9 bases between them. The CDR3 loop spans 12 amino acids. CDR3 amino acids: CASSPQGTEAFF. In nucleotides, the CDR3 is TGCGCCAGCAGCCCGCAGGGAACTGAAGCTTTCTTT.

The chain has TRBV30 and TRBJ1-1; TRBD1 might be the D (5 bases). The V end lost 4 bases, the J end lost 5 bases, and 14 bases lay between the germline ends. Per germline, CDR1 GTSNPN and CDR2 SVGIG (reference sequence). The CDR3 spans 13 residues. The CDR3 DNA follows: TGTGCCTGGATTCAGGATCGGGGGACTGAAGCTTTCTTT. This codes for CAWIQDRGTEAFF.

The chain links TRBV28 to TRBJ1-6; 7 positions match TRBD1. The CDR3 is made up of 16 amino acids. Looked up from germline, CDR1 is MDHEN and CDR2 is SYDVKM. J gave up 9 bases and V 5 bases, and 13 bases lay outside the gene matches. Written as DNA, the CDR3 is TGTGCCAGCAGTCATCCAGGGGGAGGCTTTTCTTCACCCCTCCACTTT. It yields the protein CASSHPGGGFSSPLHF.

The V gene is TRBV9, the J gene TRBJ2-1; 8 bases fit TRBD1. The CDR3 covers 14 residues. The V segment lost 4 bases and the J segment 10 bases; nucleotides outside the gene matches: 10. CDR1 and CDR2 (germline): SGDLS, YYNGEE. This chain's CDR3 is CASSLTTGAGEQFF. CDR3 DNA: TGTGCCAGCAGCCTCACGACAGGGGCTGGGGAGCAGTTCTTC.

V usage is TRBV7-9 and J usage is TRBJ2-1, with D perhaps matching TRBD2 (6 bases). Trimming cost V 5 bases and J 6 bases, with 11 bases left between them. The V gene's germline CDR1 is SEHNR and CDR2 FQNEAQ (reference sequence). The CDR3 runs 13 residues. CDR3 bases: TGTGCCAGCAGCGGACTAACTACCAATGAGCAGTTCTTC. It specifies CASSGLTTNEQFF. Looking up the rest from reference TRBV7-9 and TRBJ2-1 gives the full variable domain: DTGVSQNPRHKITKRGQNVTFRCDPISEHNRLYWYRQTLGQGPEFLTYFQNEAQLEKSRLLSDRFSAERPKGSFSTLEIQRTEQGDSAMYLCASSGLTTNEQFFGPGTRLTVL.

This rearrangement joins TRBV30 to TRBJ2-1, with TRBD1 identical over 8 bases. This CDR3 has 12 residues. Germline trimming cut 4 bases from V and 9 bases from J; bases unmatched to any gene: 5. Germline lookup yields CDR1 GTSNPN and CDR2 SVGIG (reference sequence). The DNA of the CDR3 is TGTGCCTGGACGACAGGGGCGAGTGAGCAGTTCTTC. It encodes CAWTTGASEQFF.

The rearrangement uses TRBV6-2 or TRBV6-3 and TRBJ1-5; 10 bases map to TRBD1. Trimming removed 5 bases from V and 0 bases from J; junction bases left unmatched: 13. Germline V gives CDR1 MNHEY, CDR2 SVGEGT. This CDR3 comprises 19 residues. CDR3 amino acids: CASSPRQGANLYSNQPQHF. The DNA of the CDR3 is TGTGCCAGCAGTCCACGACAGGGGGCGAATTTATATAGCAATCAGCCCCAGCATTTT.

The chain recombines TRBV21-1 with TRBJ2-7; the table assigns TRBD1, which was not confirmed against the DNA. TRBV21-1 is recorded as a pseudogene. There are 22 residues in the CDR3. Written as DNA, the CDR3 is TGTGCCAGCAGCAATCGGCAGACCGAGCCCCAGCTCCGGGACAGGGGGCATTACGAGCAGTACTTC. Amino acid sequence: CASSNRQTEPQLRDRGHYEQYF.

This rearrangement joins TRBV11-2 to TRBJ2-7; D might be TRBD2 (6 bases). The V gene lost 5 bases and the J gene lost 3 bases, with 17 bases spanning the gap. Germline assignment: CDR1 SGHAT and CDR2 FQNNGV. This CDR3 spans 15 amino acids. CDR3 nucleotide sequence: TGTGCCAGCAGCCCACCGGCACTAGCTGGCTACGAGCAGTACTTC. Residues: CASSPPALAGYEQYF. The whole variable domain, remainder taken from reference TRBV11-2 and TRBJ2-7, is EAGVAQSPRYKIIEKRQSVAFWCNPISGHATLYWYQQILGQGPKLLIQFQNNGVVDDSQLPKDRFSAERLKGVDSTLKIQPAKLEDSAVYLCASSPPALAGYEQYFGPGTRLTVT.

This chain joins TRBV5-1 and TRBJ2-7, with a tentative D call TRBD2 (5 bases). Germline V CDR1 and CDR2: SGHRS, YFSETQ. V lost 0 bases and J lost 7, with 8 bases in between. This CDR3 comprises 12 residues. Here the CDR3 reads CASSLVGGEQYF. In DNA form, the CDR3 reads TGCGCCAGCAGCTTGGTCGGCGGGGAGCAGTACTTC.

In DNA form, the CDR3 reads TGTGCCAGCAGCGGAGGGGGCAGGGATGCGACCCAGTACTTC. It is translated as CASSGGGRDATQYF. The chain joins TRBV9 to TRBJ2-5; 7 bases agree with TRBD1. V lost 3 bases and J lost 7; bases outside the gene matches: 9. The CDR3 is 14 amino acids. Germline CDR1 and CDR2: SGDLS and YYNGEE. Combining the CDR3 with reference TRBV9 and TRBJ2-5 gives the whole variable domain DSGVTQTPKHLITATGQRVTLRCSPRSGDLSVYWYQQSLDQGLQFLIQYYNGEERAKGNILERFSAQQFPDLHSELNLSSLELGDSALYFCASSGGGRDATQYFGPGTRLLVL.

The V gene is TRBV11-3, the J gene TRBJ2-1; the D gene is possibly TRBD1 (5 bases). Germline CDR1 SGHNT, CDR2 YENEEA. CDR3 size: 15 residues. V was clipped by 0 bases and J by 8 bases, with 14 bases between them. The CDR3 reads CASSLDGAGWDEQFF. The CDR3 DNA follows: TGTGCCAGCAGCTTAGATGGGGCAGGTTGGGATGAGCAGTTCTTC.

The chain recombines TRBV19 with TRBJ1-5; 9 positions agree with TRBD1. The CDR3 is made up of 15 amino acids. The V gene end was trimmed by 7 bases and the J gene end by 1 base; junction bases not matched to a gene: 5. Germline CDR1 reads LNHDA; CDR2 reads SQIVND (reference sequence). The CDR3 DNA follows: TGTGCCAGTAAACAAACAGGGGGCAGCAATCAGCCCCAGCATTTT. Protein product: CASKQTGGSNQPQHF.

The rearrangement links TRBV10-3 to TRBJ1-4; D perhaps matches TRBD1 (6 bases). Germline values: CDR1 ENHRY, CDR2 SYGVKD. Deletions cut 3 bases from V and 8 bases from J, with 16 bases between. The CDR3 spans 15 residues. CDR3: CAISDGGRTVEKLFF. The CDR3 DNA reads as TGTGCCATCAGTGACGGGGGGCGAACGGTGGAAAAACTGTTTTTT.

The V and J genes are TRBV5-4 and TRBJ2-5, with TRBD2 identical over 10 bases. Germline CDR1 and CDR2: SGHNT and YYREEE (reference sequence). The CDR3 consists of 15 residues. After removal of 0 bases from V and 2 bases from J, the junction contained 1 base not matched to a gene. This CDR3 is CASSLVTSGQETQYF. The CDR3 DNA is TGTGCCAGCAGCTTGGTGACTAGCGGGCAAGAGACCCAGTACTTC. The full variable domain, completed using reference TRBV5-4 and TRBJ2-5, is ETGVTQSPTHLIKTRGQQVTLRCSSQSGHNTVSWYQQALGQGPQFIFQYYREEENGRGNFPPRFSGLQFPNYSSELNVNALELDDSALYLCASSLVTSGQETQYFGPGTRLLVL.

The J gene is TRBJ1-2, the V gene TRBV27; 10 bases match TRBD1. The V and J ends lost 5 bases and 7 bases, in that order; junction bases with no gene match: 7. Germline loops: CDR1 MNHEY, CDR2 SMNVEV (reference sequence). The CDR3 is 14 amino acids. DNA for the CDR3: TGTGCCAGCAGTCAACGACAGGGGGCGGGTGGCTACACCTTC. This encodes CASSQRQGAGGYTF.

The chain joins TRBV5-1 to TRBJ2-7; 9 nucleotides agree with TRBD1. Trimming cost V 0 bases and J 1 base; bases outside gene matches: 2. The CDR3 consists of 15 residues. Germline CDR1 SGHRS, CDR2 YFSETQ. CDR3 in DNA: TGCGCCAGCAGCTTGGAGGGGACAGGGTCCTACGAGCAGTACTTC. This translates into CASSLEGTGSYEQYF. The complete variable domain, with remaining parts taken from reference TRBV5-1 and TRBJ2-7, reads KAGVTQTPRYLIKTRGQQVTLSCSPISGHRSVSWYQQTPGQGLQFLFEYFSETQRNKGNFPGRFSGRQFSNSRSEMNVSTLELGDSALYLCASSLEGTGSYEQYFGPGTRLTVT.

This chain joins TRBV4-1 and TRBJ1-1, with 8 bases aligning to TRBD1. Trimming took 1 base from V and 4 from J; bases not matched to a gene: 5. This CDR3 contains 15 residues. Per germline, CDR1 MGHRA and CDR2 YSYEKL. The CDR3 loop is CASSQVAGGPTEAFF. The CDR3 DNA sequence: TGCGCCAGCAGCCAAGTTGCAGGGGGCCCCACTGAAGCTTTCTTT.

This chain joins TRBV5-4 and TRBJ2-1; 8 nucleotides align to TRBD2. Germline CDR1 reads SGHNT; CDR2 reads YYREEE (reference sequence). Unmatched junction bases numbered 6, after V lost 6 bases and J lost 1 base. The CDR3 runs 15 residues. CDR3 amino acids: CASTGTSRSYNEQFF. CDR3 sequence (DNA): TGTGCCAGCACTGGGACTAGTAGGTCCTACAATGAGCAGTTCTTC.

This chain uses TRBV6-5 with TRBJ2-7; D perhaps matches TRBD1 (5 bases). Germline lookup yields CDR1 MNHEY and CDR2 SVGAGI. The CDR3 is made up of 13 amino acids. Trimming cost V 6 bases and J 7 bases, with 16 bases left between them. The CDR3 reads CASRLDSILEQYF. The CDR3 bases are TGTGCCAGCAGGCTAGACAGTATTTTAGAGCAGTACTTC.